This is a list of T cell receptor beta chains from one sample in a study of shared clonotypes between healthy human individuals. Assay used: immunoSEQ multiplex PCR; TCRdb lists only in-frame clones, some missing. The table has 2 million or so clones, less than 95% seen once; the top ten hold more than 0.95%. Specimen: naive CD8+ T cells sorted from blood. The receptors here all came from a man in his late teens or twenties in good health. CDR3s include the opening cysteine and the closing phenylalanine or tryptophan. Size is stated for part of the rows, as once, few or many counts, or as a class when the clone is expanded.

v_call clone_size cdr3_aa
TRBV15 . CATSENRDTSYEQYF
TRBV4-1 . CASSQEILALKLFF
TRBV9 . CASSVDGFGYTF
TRBV7-2 . CASSPRVDLAGLSYNEQFF
TRBV5-1 . CASSSEPADDTEAFF
TRBV18 . CASSPPPGHPDSVGDTF
TRBV27 . CASSLAGVTEAFF
TRBV28 . CASSSPGGQETQYF
TRBV7-9 . CASSRPPTGESSYEQYF
TRBV7-9 once CASSFPYRADEQYF
TRBV10-3 . CAISDRGQDEQYF
TRBV5-6 . CASSLALAGAHEQYF
TRBV6-6 . CATLAGYEQYF
TRBV6-1 . CASSARDSETYEQYF
TRBV7-6 . CASSLTGGGHGYTF
TRBV7-2 few CASSLGSGSYEQYF
TRBV4-1 . CASSFSGIAYEQYF
TRBV9 . CASSGTGDYGYTF
TRBV5-6 . CASSLGQRSGDGYEQYF
TRBV6-5 . CASSYSSGRYSYEQYF
TRBV19 . CASKEGGVATPETQYF
TRBV11-2 . CASSSMSYEQYF
TRBV9 once CASSVDGGQRPYNEQFF